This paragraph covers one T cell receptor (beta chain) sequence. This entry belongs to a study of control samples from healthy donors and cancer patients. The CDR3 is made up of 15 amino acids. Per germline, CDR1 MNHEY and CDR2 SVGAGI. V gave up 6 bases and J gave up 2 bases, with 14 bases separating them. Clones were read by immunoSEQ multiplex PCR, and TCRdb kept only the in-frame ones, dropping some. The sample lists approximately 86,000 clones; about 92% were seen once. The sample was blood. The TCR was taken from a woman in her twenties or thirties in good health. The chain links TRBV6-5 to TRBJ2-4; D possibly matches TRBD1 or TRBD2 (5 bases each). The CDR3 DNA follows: TGTGCCAGCAGGCGAGCTACGGGGCCCAAAAACATTCAGTACTTC. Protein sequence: CASRRATGPKNIQYF.